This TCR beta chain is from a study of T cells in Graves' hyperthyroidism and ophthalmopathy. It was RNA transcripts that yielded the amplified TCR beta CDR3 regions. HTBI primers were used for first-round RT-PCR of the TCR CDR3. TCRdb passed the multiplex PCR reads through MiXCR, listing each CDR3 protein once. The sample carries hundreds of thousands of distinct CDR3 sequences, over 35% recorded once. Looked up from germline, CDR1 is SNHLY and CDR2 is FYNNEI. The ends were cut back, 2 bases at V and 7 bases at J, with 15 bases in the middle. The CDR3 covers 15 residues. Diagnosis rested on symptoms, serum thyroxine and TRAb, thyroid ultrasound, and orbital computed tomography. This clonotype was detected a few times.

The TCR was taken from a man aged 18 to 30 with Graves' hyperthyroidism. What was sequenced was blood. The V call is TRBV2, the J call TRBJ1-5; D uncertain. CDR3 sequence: CASSEKKRVGQPQHF. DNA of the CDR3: TGTGCCAGCAGTGAAAAGAAAAGAGTCGGCCAGCCCCAGCATTTT.